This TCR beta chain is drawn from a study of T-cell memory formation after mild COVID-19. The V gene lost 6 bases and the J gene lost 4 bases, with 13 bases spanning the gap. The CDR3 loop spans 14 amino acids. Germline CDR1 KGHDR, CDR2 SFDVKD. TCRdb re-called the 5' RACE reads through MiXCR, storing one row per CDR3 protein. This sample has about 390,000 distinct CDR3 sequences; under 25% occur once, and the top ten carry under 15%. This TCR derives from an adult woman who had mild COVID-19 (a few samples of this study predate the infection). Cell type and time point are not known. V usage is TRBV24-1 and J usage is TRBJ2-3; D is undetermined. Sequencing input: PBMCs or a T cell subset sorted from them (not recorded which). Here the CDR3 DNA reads TGTGCCACCAGTACCCTGCCGACTGCAGATACGCAGTATTTT. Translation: CATSTLPTADTQYF.